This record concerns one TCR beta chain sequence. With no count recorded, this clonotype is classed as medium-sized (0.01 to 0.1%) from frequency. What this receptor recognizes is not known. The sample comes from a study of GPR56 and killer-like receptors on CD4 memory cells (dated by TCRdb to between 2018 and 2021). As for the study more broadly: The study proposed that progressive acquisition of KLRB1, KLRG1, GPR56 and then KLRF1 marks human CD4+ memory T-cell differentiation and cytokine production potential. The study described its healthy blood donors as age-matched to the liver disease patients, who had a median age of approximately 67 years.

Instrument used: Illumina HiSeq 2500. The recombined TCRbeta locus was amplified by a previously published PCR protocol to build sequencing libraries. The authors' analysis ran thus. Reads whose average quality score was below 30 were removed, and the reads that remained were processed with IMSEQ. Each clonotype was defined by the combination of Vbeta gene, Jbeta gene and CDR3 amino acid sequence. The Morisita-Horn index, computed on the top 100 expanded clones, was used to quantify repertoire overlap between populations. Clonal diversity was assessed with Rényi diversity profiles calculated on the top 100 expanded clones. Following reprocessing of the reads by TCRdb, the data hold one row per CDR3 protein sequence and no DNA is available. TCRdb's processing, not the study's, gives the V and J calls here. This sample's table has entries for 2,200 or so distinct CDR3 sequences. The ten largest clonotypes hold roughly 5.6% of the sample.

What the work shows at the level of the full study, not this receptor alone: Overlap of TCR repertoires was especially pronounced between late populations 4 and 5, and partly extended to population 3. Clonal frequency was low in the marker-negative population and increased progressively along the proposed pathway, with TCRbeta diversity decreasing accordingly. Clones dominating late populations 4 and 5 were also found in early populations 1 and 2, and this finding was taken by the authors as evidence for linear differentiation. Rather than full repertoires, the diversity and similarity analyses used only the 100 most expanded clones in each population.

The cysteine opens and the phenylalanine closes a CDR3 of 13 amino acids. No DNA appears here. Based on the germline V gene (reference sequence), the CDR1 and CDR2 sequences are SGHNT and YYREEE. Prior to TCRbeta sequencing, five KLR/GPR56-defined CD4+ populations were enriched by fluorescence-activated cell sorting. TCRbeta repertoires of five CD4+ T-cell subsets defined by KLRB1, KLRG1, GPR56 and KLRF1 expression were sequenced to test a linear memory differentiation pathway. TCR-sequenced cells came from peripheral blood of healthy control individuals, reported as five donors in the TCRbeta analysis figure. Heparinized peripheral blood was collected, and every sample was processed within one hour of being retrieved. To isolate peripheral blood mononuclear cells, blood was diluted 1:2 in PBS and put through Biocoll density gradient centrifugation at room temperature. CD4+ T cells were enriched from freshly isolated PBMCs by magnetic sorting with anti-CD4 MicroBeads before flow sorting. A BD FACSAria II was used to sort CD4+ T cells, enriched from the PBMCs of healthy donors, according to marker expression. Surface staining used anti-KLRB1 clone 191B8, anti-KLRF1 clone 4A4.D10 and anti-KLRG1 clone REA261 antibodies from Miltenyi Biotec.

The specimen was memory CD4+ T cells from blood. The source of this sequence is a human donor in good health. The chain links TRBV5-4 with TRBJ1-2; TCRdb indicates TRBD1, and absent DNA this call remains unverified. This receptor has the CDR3 CASSLGGADGYTF.